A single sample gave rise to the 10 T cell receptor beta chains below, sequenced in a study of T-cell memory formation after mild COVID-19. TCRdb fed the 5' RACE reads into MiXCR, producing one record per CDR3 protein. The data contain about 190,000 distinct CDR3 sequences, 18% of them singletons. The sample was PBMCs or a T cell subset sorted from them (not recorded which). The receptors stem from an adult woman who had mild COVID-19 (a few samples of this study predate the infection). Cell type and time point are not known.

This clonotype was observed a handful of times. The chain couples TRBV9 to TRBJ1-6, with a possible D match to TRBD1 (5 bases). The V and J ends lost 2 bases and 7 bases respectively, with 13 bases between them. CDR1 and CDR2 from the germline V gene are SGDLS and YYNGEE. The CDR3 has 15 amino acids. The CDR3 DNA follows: TGTGCCAGCAGCGTTGCGGGGCAGTGGAATTCACCCCTCCACTTT. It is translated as CASSVAGQWNSPLHF.

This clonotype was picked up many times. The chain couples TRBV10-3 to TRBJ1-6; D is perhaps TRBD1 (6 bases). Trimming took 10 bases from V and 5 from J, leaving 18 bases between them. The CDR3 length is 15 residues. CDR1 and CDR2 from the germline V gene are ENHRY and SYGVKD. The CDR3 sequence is CATSLRGADNSPLHF. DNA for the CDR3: TGTGCCACTTCACTTCGGGGGGCAGATAATTCACCCCTCCACTTT.

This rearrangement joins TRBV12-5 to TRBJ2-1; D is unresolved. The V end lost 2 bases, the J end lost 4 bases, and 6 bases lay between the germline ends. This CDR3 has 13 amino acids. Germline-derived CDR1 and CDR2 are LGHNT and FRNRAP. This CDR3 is CASGLNQYNEQFF. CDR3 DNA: TGTGCTAGTGGTTTGAACCAGTACAATGAGCAGTTCTTC.

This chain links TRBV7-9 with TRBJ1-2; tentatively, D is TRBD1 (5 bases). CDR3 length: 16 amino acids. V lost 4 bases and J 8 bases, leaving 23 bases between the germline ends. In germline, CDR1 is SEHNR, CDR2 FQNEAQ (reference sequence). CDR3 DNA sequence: TGTGCCAGCAGCTCATGGACTCGGGACTCCGGCAGGGGCTACACCTTC. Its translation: CASSSWTRDSGRGYTF. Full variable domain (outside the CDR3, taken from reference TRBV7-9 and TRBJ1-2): DTGVSQNPRHKITKRGQNVTFRCDPISEHNRLYWYRQTLGQGPEFLTYFQNEAQLEKSRLLSDRFSAERPKGSFSTLEIQRTEQGDSAMYLCASSSWTRDSGRGYTFGSGTRLTVV.

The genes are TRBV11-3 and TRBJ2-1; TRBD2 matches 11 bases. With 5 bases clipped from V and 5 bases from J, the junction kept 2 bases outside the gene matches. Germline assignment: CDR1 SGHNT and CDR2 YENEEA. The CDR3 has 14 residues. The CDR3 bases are TGTGCCAGCAGCCCGGGACTAGCGGACAATGAGCAGTTCTTC. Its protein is CASSPGLADNEQFF.

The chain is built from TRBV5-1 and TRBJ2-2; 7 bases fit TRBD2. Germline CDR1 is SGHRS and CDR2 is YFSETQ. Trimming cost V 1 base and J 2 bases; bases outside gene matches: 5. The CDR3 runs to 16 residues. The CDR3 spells CASSLRQGLNTGELFF. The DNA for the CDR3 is TGCGCCAGCAGCTTGCGCCAGGGACTAAACACCGGGGAGCTGTTTTTT.

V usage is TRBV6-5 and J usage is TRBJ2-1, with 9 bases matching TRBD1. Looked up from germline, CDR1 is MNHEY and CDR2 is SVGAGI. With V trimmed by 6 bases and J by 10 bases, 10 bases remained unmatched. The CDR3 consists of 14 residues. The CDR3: CASSLDRGEGEQFF. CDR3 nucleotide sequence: TGTGCCAGCAGCCTGGACAGGGGTGAGGGGGAGCAGTTCTTC.

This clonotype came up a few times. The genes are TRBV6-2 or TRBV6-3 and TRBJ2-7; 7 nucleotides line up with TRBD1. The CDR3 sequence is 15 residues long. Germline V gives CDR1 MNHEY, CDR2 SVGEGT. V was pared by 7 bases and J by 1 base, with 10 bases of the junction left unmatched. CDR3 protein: CASIQRQGLSYEQYF. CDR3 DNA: TGTGCCAGCATCCAACGACAGGGTTTGTCCTACGAGCAGTACTTC.

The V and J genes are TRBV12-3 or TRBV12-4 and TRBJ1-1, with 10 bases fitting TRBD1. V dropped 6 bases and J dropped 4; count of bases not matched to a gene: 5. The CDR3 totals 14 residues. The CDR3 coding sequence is TGTGCCAGCAGGCCTGACAGGGGGCTCACTGAAGCTTTCTTT. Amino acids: CASRPDRGLTEAFF.

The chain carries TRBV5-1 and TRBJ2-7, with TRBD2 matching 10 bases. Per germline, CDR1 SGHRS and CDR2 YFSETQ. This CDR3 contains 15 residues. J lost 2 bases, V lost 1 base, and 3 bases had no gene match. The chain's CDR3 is CASSLSSGRPYEQYF. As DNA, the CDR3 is TGCGCCAGCAGCTTGTCTAGCGGGAGACCCTACGAGCAGTACTTC.